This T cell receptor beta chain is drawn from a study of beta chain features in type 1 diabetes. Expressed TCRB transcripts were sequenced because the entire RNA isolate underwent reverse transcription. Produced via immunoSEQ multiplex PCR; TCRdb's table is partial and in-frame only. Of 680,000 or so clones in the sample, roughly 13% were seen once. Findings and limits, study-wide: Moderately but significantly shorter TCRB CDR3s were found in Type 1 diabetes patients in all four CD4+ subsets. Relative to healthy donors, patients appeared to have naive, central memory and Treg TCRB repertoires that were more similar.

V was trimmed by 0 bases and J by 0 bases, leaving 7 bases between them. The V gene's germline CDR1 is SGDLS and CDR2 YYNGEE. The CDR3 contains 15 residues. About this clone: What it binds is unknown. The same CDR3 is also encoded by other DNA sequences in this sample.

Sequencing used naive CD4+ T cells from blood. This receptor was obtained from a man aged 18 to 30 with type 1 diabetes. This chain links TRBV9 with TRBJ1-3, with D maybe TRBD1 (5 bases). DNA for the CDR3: TGTGCCAGCAGCGTAGTAGGGGACTCTGGAAACACCATATATTTT. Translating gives CASSVVGDSGNTIYF.